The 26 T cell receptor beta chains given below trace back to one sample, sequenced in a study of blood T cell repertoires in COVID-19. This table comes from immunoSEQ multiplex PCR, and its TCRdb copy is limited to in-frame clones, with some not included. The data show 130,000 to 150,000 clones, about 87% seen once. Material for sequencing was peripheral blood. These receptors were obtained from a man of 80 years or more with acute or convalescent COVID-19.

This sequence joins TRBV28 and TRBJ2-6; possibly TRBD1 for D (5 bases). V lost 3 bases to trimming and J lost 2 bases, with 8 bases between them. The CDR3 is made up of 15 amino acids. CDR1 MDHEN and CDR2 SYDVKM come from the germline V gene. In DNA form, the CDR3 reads TGTGCCAGCAGTTTGCCCAGGGCTGGGGCCAACGTCCTGACTTTC. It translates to CASSLPRAGANVLTF.

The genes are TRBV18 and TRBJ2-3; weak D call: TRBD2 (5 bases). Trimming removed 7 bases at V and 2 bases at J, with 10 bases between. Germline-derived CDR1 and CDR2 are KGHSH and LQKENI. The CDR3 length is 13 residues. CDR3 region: CASLETNTDTQYF. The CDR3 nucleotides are TGTGCCAGCTTAGAGACTAACACAGATACGCAGTATTTT.

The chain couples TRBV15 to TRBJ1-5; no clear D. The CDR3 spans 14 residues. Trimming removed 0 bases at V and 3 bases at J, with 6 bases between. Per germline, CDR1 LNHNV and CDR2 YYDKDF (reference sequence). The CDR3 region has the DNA TGTGCCACCAGCAGAGATCCTACCAATCAGCCCCAGCATTTT. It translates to CATSRDPTNQPQHF.

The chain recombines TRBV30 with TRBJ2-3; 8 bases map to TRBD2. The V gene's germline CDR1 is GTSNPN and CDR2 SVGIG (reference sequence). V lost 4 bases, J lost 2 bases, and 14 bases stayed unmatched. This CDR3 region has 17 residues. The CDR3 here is CAWTTRGLAGLTDTQYF. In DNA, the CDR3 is TGTGCCTGGACCACTCGGGGGCTAGCGGGCCTCACAGATACGCAGTATTTT.

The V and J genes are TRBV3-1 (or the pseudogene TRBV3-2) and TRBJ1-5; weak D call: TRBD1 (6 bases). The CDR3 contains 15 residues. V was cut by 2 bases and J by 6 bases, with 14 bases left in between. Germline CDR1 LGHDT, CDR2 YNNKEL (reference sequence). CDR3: CASSQSQTGPQPQHF. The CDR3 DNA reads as TGTGCCAGCAGCCAAAGTCAGACAGGACCTCAGCCCCAGCATTTT.

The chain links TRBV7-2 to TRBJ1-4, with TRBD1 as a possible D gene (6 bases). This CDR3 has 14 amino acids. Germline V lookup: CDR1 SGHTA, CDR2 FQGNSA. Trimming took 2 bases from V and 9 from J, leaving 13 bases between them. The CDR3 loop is CASSLRTEVKKLFF. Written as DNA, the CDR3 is TGTGCCAGCAGCTTAAGGACAGAAGTGAAAAAACTGTTTTTT.

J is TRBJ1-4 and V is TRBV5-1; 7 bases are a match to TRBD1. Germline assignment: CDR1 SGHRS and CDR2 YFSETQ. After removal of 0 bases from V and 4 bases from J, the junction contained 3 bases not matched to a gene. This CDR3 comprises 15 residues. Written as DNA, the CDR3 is TGCGCCAGCAGCTTGGCGGGACAGCTTAATGAAAAACTGTTTTTT. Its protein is CASSLAGQLNEKLFF.

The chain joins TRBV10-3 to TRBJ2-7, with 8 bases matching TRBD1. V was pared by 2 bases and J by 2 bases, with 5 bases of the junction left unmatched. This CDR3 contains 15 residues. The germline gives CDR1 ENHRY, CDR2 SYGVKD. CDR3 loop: CAISEPGTGTYEQYF. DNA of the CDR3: TGTGCCATCAGTGAGCCGGGGACAGGAACCTACGAGCAGTACTTC.

The CDR3 sequence: CASSPRQENSPLHF. DNA for the CDR3: TGTGCCAGCAGCCCCCGACAGGAAAATTCACCCCTCCACTTT. This sequence joins TRBV5-8 and TRBJ1-6, with a possible D match to TRBD1 (6 bases). From germline, CDR1 is SGHTS and CDR2 YDEGEE. This CDR3 region has 14 residues. V lost 4 bases to trimming and J lost 7 bases, with 12 bases between them.

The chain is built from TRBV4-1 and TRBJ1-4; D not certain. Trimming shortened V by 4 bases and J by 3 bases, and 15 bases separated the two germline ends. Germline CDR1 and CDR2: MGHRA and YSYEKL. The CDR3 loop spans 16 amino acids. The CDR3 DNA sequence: TGCGCCAGCAGCCCCGCGGGAGGGTTACCTAATGAAAAACTGTTTTTT. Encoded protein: CASSPAGGLPNEKLFF.

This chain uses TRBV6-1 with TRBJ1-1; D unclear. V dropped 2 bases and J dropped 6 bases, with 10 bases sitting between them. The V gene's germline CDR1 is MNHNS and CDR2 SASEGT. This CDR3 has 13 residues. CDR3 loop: CASSEQAIAEAFF. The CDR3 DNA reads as TGTGCCAGCAGTGAACAGGCAATCGCTGAAGCTTTCTTT.

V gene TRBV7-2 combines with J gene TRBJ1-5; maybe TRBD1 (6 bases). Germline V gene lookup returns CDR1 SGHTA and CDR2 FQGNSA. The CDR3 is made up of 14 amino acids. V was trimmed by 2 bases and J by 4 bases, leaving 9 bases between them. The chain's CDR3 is CASSLTTGNQPQHF. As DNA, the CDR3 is TGTGCCAGCAGCTTAACGACAGGTAATCAGCCCCAGCATTTT.

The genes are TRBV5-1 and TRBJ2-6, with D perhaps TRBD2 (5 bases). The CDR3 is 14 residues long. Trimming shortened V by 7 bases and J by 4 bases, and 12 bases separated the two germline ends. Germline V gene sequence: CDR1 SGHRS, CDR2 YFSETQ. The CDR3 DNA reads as TGCGCCAGCCGACCTACGGGGGGGGCCAACGTCCTGACTTTC. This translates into CASRPTGGANVLTF.

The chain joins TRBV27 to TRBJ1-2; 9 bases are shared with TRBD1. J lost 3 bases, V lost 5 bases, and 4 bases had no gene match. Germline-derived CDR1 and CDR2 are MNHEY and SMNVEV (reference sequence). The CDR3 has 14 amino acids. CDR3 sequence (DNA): TGTGCCAGCAGTCGTACAGGGGGCGACTATGGCTACACCTTC. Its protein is CASSRTGGDYGYTF.

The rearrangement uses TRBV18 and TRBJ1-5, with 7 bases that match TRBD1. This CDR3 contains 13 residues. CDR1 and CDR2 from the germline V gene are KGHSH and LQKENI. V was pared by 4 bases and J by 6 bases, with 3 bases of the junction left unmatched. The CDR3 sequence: CASSRQGGQPQHF. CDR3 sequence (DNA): TGTGCCAGCTCACGACAGGGTGGTCAGCCCCAGCATTTT.

The DNA of the CDR3 is TGCGCCAGCAGCTCCCCCGGGATTGAAGCTTTCTTT. It encodes CASSSPGIEAFF. The V call is TRBV5-1, the J call TRBJ1-1; D gene uncertain. Germline values: CDR1 SGHRS, CDR2 YFSETQ. The CDR3 totals 12 residues. Trimming pared 3 bases from V and 7 bases from J, leaving 10 bases between. Drawing the rest from reference TRBV5-1 and TRBJ1-1, the complete variable domain is KAGVTQTPRYLIKTRGQQVTLSCSPISGHRSVSWYQQTPGQGLQFLFEYFSETQRNKGNFPGRFSGRQFSNSRSEMNVSTLELGDSALYLCASSSPGIEAFFGQGTRLTVV.

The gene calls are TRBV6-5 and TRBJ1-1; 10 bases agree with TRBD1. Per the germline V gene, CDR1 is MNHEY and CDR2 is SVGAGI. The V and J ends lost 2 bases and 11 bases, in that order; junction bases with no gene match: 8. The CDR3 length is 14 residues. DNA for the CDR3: TGTGCCAGCAGTTACAAGGACAGGGGGTACTCCGCTTTCTTT. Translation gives CASSYKDRGYSAFF.

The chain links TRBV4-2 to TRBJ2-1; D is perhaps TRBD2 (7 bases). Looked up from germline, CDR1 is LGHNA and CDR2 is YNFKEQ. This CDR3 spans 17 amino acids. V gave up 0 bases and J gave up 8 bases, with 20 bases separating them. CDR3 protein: CASSQDERGGAIDEQFF. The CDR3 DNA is TGTGCCAGCAGCCAAGATGAAAGGGGGGGGGCCATCGATGAGCAGTTCTTC.

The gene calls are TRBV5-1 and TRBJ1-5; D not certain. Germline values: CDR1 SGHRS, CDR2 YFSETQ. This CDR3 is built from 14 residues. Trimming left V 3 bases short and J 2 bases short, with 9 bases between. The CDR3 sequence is CASSSGSGNQPQHF. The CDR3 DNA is TGCGCCAGCAGCTCCGGTAGTGGCAATCAGCCCCAGCATTTT.

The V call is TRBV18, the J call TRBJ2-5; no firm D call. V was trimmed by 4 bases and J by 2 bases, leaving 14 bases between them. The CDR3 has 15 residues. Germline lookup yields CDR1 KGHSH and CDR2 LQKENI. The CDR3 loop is CASSLVDTPQETQYF. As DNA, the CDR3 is TGTGCCAGCTCACTTGTCGACACTCCTCAAGAGACCCAGTACTTC.

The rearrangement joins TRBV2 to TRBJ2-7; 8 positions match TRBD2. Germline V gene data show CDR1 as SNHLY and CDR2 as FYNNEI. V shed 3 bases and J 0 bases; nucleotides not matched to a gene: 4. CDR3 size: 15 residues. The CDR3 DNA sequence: TGTGCCAGCAGTGATCGGGGGGGTAGCTCCTACGAGCAGTACTTC. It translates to CASSDRGGSSYEQYF.

This CDR3 reads CASRYRVNTEAFF. The CDR3 coding sequence is TGTGCCAGCAGATACAGGGTGAACACTGAAGCTTTCTTT. V gene TRBV27 combines with J gene TRBJ1-1; possible D gene TRBD1, 6 bases. V dropped 6 bases and J dropped 0 bases, with 8 bases sitting between them. CDR3 size: 13 residues. CDR1 is MNHEY and CDR2 is SMNVEV in the germline V gene (reference sequence).

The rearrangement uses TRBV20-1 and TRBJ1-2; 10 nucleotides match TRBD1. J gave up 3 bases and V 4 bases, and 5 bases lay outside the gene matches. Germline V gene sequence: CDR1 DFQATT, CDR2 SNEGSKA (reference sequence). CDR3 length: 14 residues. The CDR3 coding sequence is TGCAGTGCTAATGACAGGGGGCTCGACTATGGCTACACCTTC. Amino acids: CSANDRGLDYGYTF.

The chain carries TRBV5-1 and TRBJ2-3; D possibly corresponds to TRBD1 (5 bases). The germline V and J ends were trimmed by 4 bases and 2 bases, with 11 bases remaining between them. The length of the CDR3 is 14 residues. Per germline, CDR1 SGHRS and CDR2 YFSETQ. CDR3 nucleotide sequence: TGCGCCAGCAGCAAGGACACCAACACAGATACGCAGTATTTT. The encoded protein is CASSKDTNTDTQYF.

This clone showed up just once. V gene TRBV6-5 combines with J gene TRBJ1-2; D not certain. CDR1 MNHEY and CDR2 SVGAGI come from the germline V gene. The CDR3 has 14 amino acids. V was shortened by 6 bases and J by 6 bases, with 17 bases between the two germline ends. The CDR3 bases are TGTGCCAGCAGACTCTCTTTGGAGGTAGATGGCTACACCTTC. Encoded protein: CASRLSLEVDGYTF.

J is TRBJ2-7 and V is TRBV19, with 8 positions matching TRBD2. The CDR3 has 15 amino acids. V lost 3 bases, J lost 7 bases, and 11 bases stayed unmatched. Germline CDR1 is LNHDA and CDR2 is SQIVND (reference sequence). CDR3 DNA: TGTGCCAGTAGTATCCTGACGGGAGGGCCGCGGGAGCAGTACTTC. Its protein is CASSILTGGPREQYF.